The 7 T cell receptor beta chains presented below share a single source sample, sequenced in a study of blood T cell repertoires in COVID-19. Data came from immunoSEQ multiplex PCR; TCRdb stores just in-frame clones and leaves some out. In the table there are 200,000 to 250,000 clones, about 85% of which are singletons. The sample taken for sequencing was PBMCs or T cells enriched from blood (not recorded which). These TCRs come from a young man who had recovered from COVID-19.

This chain joins TRBV28 and TRBJ1-3, with no clear D. The CDR3 length is 13 residues. V was pared by 3 bases and J by 3 bases, with 6 bases between. The germline CDR1 and CDR2 sequences are MDHEN and SYDVKM. The CDR3 region has the DNA TGTGCCAGCAGTTTCAGGAATGGAAACACCATATATTTT. Amino acid sequence: CASSFRNGNTIYF.

This chain links TRBV10-3 with TRBJ2-1; 12 bases align to TRBD2. With 3 bases clipped from V and 6 bases from J, the junction kept 6 bases outside the gene matches. This CDR3 comprises 16 residues. Germline CDR1 ENHRY, CDR2 SYGVKD. The CDR3 DNA reads TGTGCCATCAGTGATTCAGGACTAGCGGGAACCAATGAGCAGTTCTTC. As protein: CAISDSGLAGTNEQFF.

V and J are TRBV7-2 and TRBJ2-3; TRBD2 aligns across 8 bases. Germline lookup yields CDR1 SGHTA and CDR2 FQGNSA. This CDR3 spans 19 amino acids. The trim removed 4 bases at V and 1 base at J, leaving 16 bases unmatched. CDR3: CASSSRSRSRRGGTDTQYF. Here the CDR3 DNA reads TGTGCCAGCAGCTCACGTTCGAGAAGCCGGCGGGGGGGCACAGATACGCAGTATTTT.

This chain uses TRBV19 with TRBJ2-6; D not certain. The CDR3 contains 13 residues. The germline gives CDR1 LNHDA, CDR2 SQIVND (reference sequence). The V end lost 7 bases, the J end lost 0 bases, and 4 bases lay between the germline ends. The CDR3 reads CASIHSGANVLTF. Here the CDR3 DNA reads TGTGCCAGTATACACTCTGGGGCCAACGTCCTGACTTTC.

The V and J genes are TRBV30 and TRBJ1-5; perhaps TRBD1 as D (6 bases). Germline-derived CDR1 and CDR2 are GTSNPN and SVGIG (reference sequence). The CDR3 loop spans 14 amino acids. Trimming took 3 bases from V and 1 from J, leaving 10 bases between them. The CDR3 nucleotides are TGTGCCTGGAGCGGGACAATGAGCAATCAGCCCCAGCATTTT. Residues: CAWSGTMSNQPQHF. Looking up the rest from reference TRBV30 and TRBJ1-5 gives the full variable domain: SQTIHQWPATLVQPVGSPLSLECTVEGTSNPNLYWYRQAAGRGLQLLFYSVGIGQISSEVPQNLSASRPQDRQFILSSKKLLLSDSGFYLCAWSGTMSNQPQHFGDGTRLSIL.

This clone has just a few counts. J is TRBJ2-3 and V is TRBV6-1; no definite D call. Trimming removed 2 bases at V and 6 bases at J, with 9 bases between. Germline CDR1 MNHNS, CDR2 SASEGT. The CDR3 consists of 13 residues. The CDR3 coding sequence is TGTGCCAGCAGTGAACGGGTTTCGGATACGCAGTATTTT. Protein sequence: CASSERVSDTQYF.

V gene TRBV6-5 combines with J gene TRBJ1-2; TRBD1 matches at 9 bases. Germline V lookup: CDR1 MNHEY, CDR2 SVGAGI. The length of the CDR3 is 16 residues. J was trimmed by 7 bases and V by 3 bases; bases with no gene match: 12. For the CDR3, the DNA is TGTGCCAGCAGTTATTCCCCGGGGACAGGGATGGGTGGCTACACCTTC. This translates into CASSYSPGTGMGGYTF.